The 27 T cell receptor beta chains in this list originate from one sample, sequenced in a study of blood T cell dynamics during melanoma immunotherapy. Profiled with immunoSEQ multiplex PCR; TCRdb holds only in-frame clones, not every one. Of 15,000 to 20,000 clones in the sample, 94% were seen once. As for time point: week 3, after first cycle of checkpoint inhibitor. The starting material was effector memory CD8+ T cells from blood, obtained from a patient treated with checkpoint blockade. These TCRs come from a human donor with melanoma.

In this sample, this clone turned up once. The chain links TRBV28 to TRBJ2-1, with 15 bases fitting TRBD2. Germline assignment: CDR1 MDHEN and CDR2 SYDVKM. J gave up 2 bases and V 5 bases, and 7 bases lay outside the gene matches. This CDR3 is 18 amino acids long. The CDR3 sequence: CASSTRTSGRETYNEQFF. The CDR3 DNA reads TGTGCCAGCAGTACGCGGACTAGCGGGAGGGAAACCTACAATGAGCAGTTCTTC. The full variable domain, rest sourced from reference TRBV28 and TRBJ2-1, is DVKVTQSSRYLVKRTGEKVFLECVQDMDHENMFWYRQDPGLGLRLIYFSYDVKMKEKGDIPEGYSVSREKKERFSLILESASTNQTSMYLCASSTRTSGRETYNEQFFGPGTRLTVL.

This clone was observed once. V and J are TRBV28 and TRBJ1-5; possibly TRBD1 for D (5 bases). V lost 2 bases, J lost 0 bases, and 17 bases lay in between. The CDR3 extends over 18 amino acids. Germline V gene lookup returns CDR1 MDHEN and CDR2 SYDVKM. The CDR3 DNA sequence: TGTGCCAGCAGTTTAAGAGGAAGGGACGTATATAGCAATCAGCCCCAGCATTTT. Its translation is CASSLRGRDVYSNQPQHF.

V gene TRBV14 combines with J gene TRBJ2-2; either TRBD1 or TRBD2 may fit D (5 bases each). Germline CDR1 SGHDN, CDR2 FVKESK. Trimming stripped 4 bases from V and 7 bases from J, with 19 bases between. The CDR3 length is 16 residues. The CDR3 region has the DNA TGTGCCAGCAGCCGAGGACCTACAGGACGGGACGGGGAGCTGTTTTTT. Encoded protein: CASSRGPTGRDGELFF.

The J gene is TRBJ2-7, the V gene TRBV28; 8 bases are a match to TRBD1. This CDR3 comprises 15 residues. The germline V gene has CDR1 MDHEN and CDR2 SYDVKM. The ends lost 5 bases at V and 5 bases at J; junction bases unmatched: 11. In DNA, the CDR3 is TGTGCCAGCAGTGGGAAGGGGACAGGAAAGCACGAGCAGTACTTC. Amino acid sequence: CASSGKGTGKHEQYF.

J is TRBJ2-1 and V is TRBV28, with D possibly being TRBD1 (5 bases). The CDR3 consists of 13 residues. Looked up from germline, CDR1 is MDHEN and CDR2 is SYDVKM. V was cut by 8 bases and J by 1 base, with 9 bases left in between. CDR3 loop: CASVDSSYNEQFF. CDR3 DNA: TGTGCCAGCGTCGACAGTTCCTACAATGAGCAGTTCTTC.

CDR3 amino acids: CASSLWGLATEAFF. The CDR3 coding sequence is TGTGCCAGCAGCTTATGGGGGCTGGCGACTGAAGCTTTCTTT. This chain joins TRBV7-8 and TRBJ1-1; D is perhaps TRBD1 (6 bases). The CDR3 spans 14 residues. The germline CDR1 and CDR2 sequences are SGHVS and FQNEAQ. Trimming took off 2 bases at V and 5 bases at J, with 12 bases between the two ends.

CDR3 in DNA: TGTGCCAGCAGTTTAATTGGCCTCTACGAGCAGTACTTC. Translating it yields CASSLIGLYEQYF. The rearrangement links TRBV28 to TRBJ2-7; no clear D. This CDR3 region has 13 residues. Deletions cut 2 bases from V and 3 bases from J, with 8 bases between. The germline CDR1 and CDR2 sequences are MDHEN and SYDVKM. Complete variable domain (other parts from reference TRBV28 and TRBJ2-7): DVKVTQSSRYLVKRTGEKVFLECVQDMDHENMFWYRQDPGLGLRLIYFSYDVKMKEKGDIPEGYSVSREKKERFSLILESASTNQTSMYLCASSLIGLYEQYFGPGTRLTVT.

The chain recombines TRBV28 with TRBJ2-7; D not certain. Germline values: CDR1 MDHEN, CDR2 SYDVKM. The CDR3 contains 14 residues. V lost 3 bases, J lost 0 bases, and 9 bases lay in between. The CDR3: CASSLLDSSYEQYF. The CDR3 nucleotides read TGTGCCAGCAGTTTGCTCGATAGCTCCTACGAGCAGTACTTC.

V and J are TRBV2 and TRBJ2-7; D unresolved. The ends were cut back, 5 bases at V and 0 bases at J, with 11 bases in the middle. The CDR3 totals 14 residues. Germline V gene sequence: CDR1 SNHLY, CDR2 FYNNEI. The CDR3, as DNA: TGTGCCAGCAGTATGGTCAGAAACTCCTACGAGCAGTACTTC. It translates to CASSMVRNSYEQYF.

The rearrangement links TRBV27 to TRBJ2-1; tentatively, D is TRBD2 (5 bases). The CDR3 totals 14 residues. With 2 bases removed from V and 3 bases from J, the gap between germline ends came to 8 bases. The germline CDR1 and CDR2 sequences are MNHEY and SMNVEV (reference sequence). The CDR3 sequence: CASSLGGGYNEQFF. CDR3 in DNA: TGTGCCAGCAGTTTAGGCGGAGGCTACAATGAGCAGTTCTTC.

The chain links TRBV11-1 to TRBJ2-1; D may match TRBD1 or TRBD2 (6 bases each). Trimming cost V 2 bases and J 3 bases, with 11 bases left between them. This CDR3 is built from 15 residues. From germline, CDR1 is SGHAT and CDR2 FQDESV (reference sequence). The CDR3 reads CASSLIGGLYNEQFF. The CDR3 DNA sequence: TGTGCCAGCAGCTTAATAGGGGGACTCTACAATGAGCAGTTCTTC.

A single count supports this clone. The chain combines TRBV28 with TRBJ2-7; either TRBD1 or TRBD2 may supply D (6 bases each). Deletions cut 5 bases from V and 4 bases from J, with 18 bases between. Germline V gives CDR1 MDHEN, CDR2 SYDVKM. This CDR3 is built from 15 residues. CDR3 protein: CASSPSKGGIYEQYF. The CDR3 nucleotides read TGTGCCAGCAGTCCTAGCAAGGGGGGCATATACGAGCAGTACTTC.

The chain joins TRBV7-9 to TRBJ2-5, with TRBD2 as a possible D gene (6 bases). Gene TRBJ2-7 matches the end of the DNA better, so the J call may be wrong. From germline, CDR1 is SEHNR and CDR2 FQNEAQ (reference sequence). This CDR3 is built from 15 residues. The CDR3 DNA reads as TGTGCCAGCAGCCCCCGGCAGGGAGGCCACTACGAGCAGTACTTC. Amino acids: CASSPRQGGHYEQYF.

The V call is TRBV9, the J call TRBJ2-7, with 7 bases identical to TRBD2. Germline V CDR1 and CDR2: SGDLS, YYNGEE. This CDR3 spans 15 amino acids. Unmatched junction bases numbered 9, after V lost 4 bases and J lost 2 bases. The CDR3 protein is CASSPTPRGAYEQYF. In nucleotides, the CDR3 is TGTGCCAGCAGCCCAACTCCCCGGGGGGCCTACGAGCAGTACTTC.

The chain uses TRBV28 and TRBJ2-3, with D maybe TRBD2 (6 bases). Trimming removed 5 bases from V and 1 base from J, with 10 bases in between. Germline V gene lookup returns CDR1 MDHEN and CDR2 SYDVKM. The CDR3 has 14 amino acids. CDR3 region: CASSRREGTDTQYF. CDR3 nucleotide sequence: TGTGCCAGCAGTCGGAGGGAGGGCACAGATACGCAGTATTTT.

This sequence joins TRBV9 and TRBJ2-7, with a possible D match to TRBD1 (8 bases). CDR3 length: 15 amino acids. V was clipped by 4 bases and J by 3 bases, with 17 bases between them. Germline V gives CDR1 SGDLS, CDR2 YYNGEE. The CDR3, as DNA: TGTGCCAGCAGCCAGGGGGCTAGCGGCAACTACGAGCAGTACTTC. It encodes CASSQGASGNYEQYF.

The chain has TRBV27 and TRBJ1-5; tentatively, D is TRBD1 (6 bases). The V gene lost 6 bases and the J gene lost 6 bases, with 9 bases spanning the gap. Looked up from germline, CDR1 is MNHEY and CDR2 is SMNVEV (reference sequence). The CDR3 totals 12 residues. DNA for the CDR3: TGTGCCAGCAGAACAGGGAGTCAGCCCCAGCATTTT. This encodes CASRTGSQPQHF.

The J gene is TRBJ2-4, the V gene TRBV4-1, with D possibly being TRBD1 or TRBD2 (5 bases each). V lost 4 bases and J 4 bases, leaving 17 bases between the germline ends. Germline CDR1 and CDR2: MGHRA and YSYEKL. The CDR3 totals 16 residues. The CDR3 nucleotides read TGCGCCAGCAGCCCCGGGACGGCCGCTTTTAAAAACATTCAGTACTTC. It encodes CASSPGTAAFKNIQYF.

V is TRBV19 and J is TRBJ1-4; D ambiguous. Germline loops: CDR1 LNHDA, CDR2 SQIVND (reference sequence). Trimming removed 8 bases from V and 6 bases from J, with 13 bases in between. The CDR3 has 13 amino acids. CDR3 DNA: TGTGCCAGTGCTCCCCTAAGGGATGAAAAACTGTTTTTT. Protein sequence: CASAPLRDEKLFF.

This clone showed up just once. The genes are TRBV5-5 and TRBJ2-7, with 11 nucleotides matching TRBD2. In germline, CDR1 is SGHKS, CDR2 YYEKEE (reference sequence). Trimming took 4 bases from V and 0 from J; bases not matched to a gene: 6. The length of the CDR3 is 16 residues. The CDR3: CASSTLAGGSSYEQYF. The CDR3 region has the DNA TGTGCCAGCAGCACCTTAGCGGGAGGGAGCTCCTACGAGCAGTACTTC.

The chain recombines TRBV9 with TRBJ2-1; D remains ambiguous. This CDR3 contains 14 residues. Germline V gene lookup returns CDR1 SGDLS and CDR2 YYNGEE. Trimming left V 4 bases short and J 5 bases short, with 13 bases between. The CDR3 DNA reads as TGTGCCAGCAGCCCGAGTGGCTATCACAATGAGCAGTTCTTC. Its translation: CASSPSGYHNEQFF.

This clone was found once. The genes are TRBV5-1 and TRBJ1-5, with 8 positions matching TRBD1. There are 13 residues in the CDR3. Germline lookup yields CDR1 SGHRS and CDR2 YFSETQ. V was clipped by 4 bases and J by 7 bases; unmatched bases: 4. CDR3 sequence (DNA): TGCGCCAGCAGCCCAGGGGGCCCCCAGCCCCAGCATTTT. Translating gives CASSPGGPQPQHF.

The V gene is TRBV27, the J gene TRBJ1-2, with D perhaps TRBD1 (5 bases). The CDR3 consists of 11 residues. V was shortened by 5 bases and J by 7 bases, with 8 bases between the two germline ends. The V gene's germline CDR1 is MNHEY and CDR2 SMNVEV (reference sequence). Here the CDR3 reads CASSGGSGYTF. As DNA, the CDR3 is TGTGCCAGCAGTGGGGGGAGTGGCTACACCTTC.

The V call is TRBV19, the J call TRBJ2-1; D is perhaps TRBD1 or TRBD2 (6 bases each). This CDR3 spans 15 amino acids. From germline, CDR1 is LNHDA and CDR2 SQIVND (reference sequence). The V end was cut by 5 bases, the J end by 6 bases, with 17 bases between. The CDR3 region has the DNA TGTGCCAGTAGTCGGTCATCGGGGGCGCGCAATGAGCAGTTCTTC. Residues: CASSRSSGARNEQFF.

This clone appeared a single time. The CDR3 spells CASSSWTSGNTIYF. DNA of the CDR3: TGTGCCAGCAGCTCCTGGACCTCTGGAAACACCATATATTTT. J is TRBJ1-3 and V is TRBV7-6; D gene uncertain. Trimming took 4 bases from V and 0 from J, leaving 7 bases between them. This CDR3 contains 14 residues. Germline CDR1 reads SGHVS; CDR2 reads FNYEAQ.

V usage is TRBV27 and J usage is TRBJ2-1, with a weak D call TRBD2 (6 bases). CDR3 length: 16 amino acids. Trimming took off 4 bases at V and 0 bases at J, with 13 bases between the two ends. Germline V gene sequence: CDR1 MNHEY, CDR2 SMNVEV (reference sequence). The CDR3 spells CASSSAGGSSYNEQFF. In DNA form, the CDR3 reads TGTGCCAGCAGTTCCGCCGGGGGAAGCTCCTACAATGAGCAGTTCTTC.

This clone was picked up one time. V gene TRBV5-1 combines with J gene TRBJ2-2, with D hard to call. The germline V and J ends were trimmed by 1 base and 4 bases, with 17 bases remaining between them. The CDR3 is 17 residues long. From germline, CDR1 is SGHRS and CDR2 YFSETQ. The CDR3 loop reads CASSLPNISSGTGELFF. The CDR3 nucleotides read TGCGCCAGCAGCTTGCCGAACATTTCGAGTGGCACCGGGGAGCTGTTTTTT.